The T cell receptor (beta chain) described here comes from a study of shared clonotypes between healthy human individuals. This CDR3 comprises 14 residues. With 4 bases removed from V and 1 base from J, the gap between germline ends came to 11 bases. CDR1 LNHDA and CDR2 SQIVND come from the germline V gene (reference sequence). The authors distributed each subset's genomic DNA evenly over several immunoSEQ plates. The repertoire was sequenced with immunoSEQ multiplex PCR; TCRdb's copy has only in-frame clones and lacks some. The table records more than 2,000,000 clones, more than 80% of them present only once.

This TCR derives from a man aged 18 to 35 in good health. V is TRBV19 and J is TRBJ2-7; tentatively, D is TRBD1 (5 bases). Input material: naive CD4+ T cells sorted from blood. Subset reported: CD45RA+ positively selected. The CDR3 is CASSTSDKSYEQYF. The CDR3 bases are TGTGCCAGTAGTACCTCGGACAAATCCTACGAGCAGTACTTC.